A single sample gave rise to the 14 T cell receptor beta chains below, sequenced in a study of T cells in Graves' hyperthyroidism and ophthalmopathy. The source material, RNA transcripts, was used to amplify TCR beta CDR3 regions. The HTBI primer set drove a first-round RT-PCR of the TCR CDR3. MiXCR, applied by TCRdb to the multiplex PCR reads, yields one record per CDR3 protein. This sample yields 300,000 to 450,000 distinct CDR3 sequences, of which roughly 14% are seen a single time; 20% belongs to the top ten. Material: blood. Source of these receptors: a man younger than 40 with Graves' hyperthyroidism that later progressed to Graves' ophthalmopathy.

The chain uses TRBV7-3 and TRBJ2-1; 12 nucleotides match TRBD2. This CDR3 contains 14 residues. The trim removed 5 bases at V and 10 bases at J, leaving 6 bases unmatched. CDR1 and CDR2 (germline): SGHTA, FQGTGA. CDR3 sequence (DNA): TGTGCCAGCAGCCCTAGCGGGGGGGCACGAGAGCAGTTCTTC. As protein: CASSPSGGAREQFF.

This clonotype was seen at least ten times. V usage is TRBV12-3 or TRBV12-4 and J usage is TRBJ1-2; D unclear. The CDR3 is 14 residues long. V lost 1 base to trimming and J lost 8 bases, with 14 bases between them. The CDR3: CASSLGQTRRGYTF. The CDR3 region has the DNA TGTGCCAGCAGTTTAGGGCAGACCAGGCGGGGCTACACCTTC.

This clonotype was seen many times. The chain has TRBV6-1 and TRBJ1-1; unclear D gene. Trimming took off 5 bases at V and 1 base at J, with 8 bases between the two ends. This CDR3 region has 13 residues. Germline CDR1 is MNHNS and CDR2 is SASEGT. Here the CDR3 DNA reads TGTGCCAGCAGTTCCCCCAAGAACACTGAAGCTTTCTTT. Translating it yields CASSSPKNTEAFF.

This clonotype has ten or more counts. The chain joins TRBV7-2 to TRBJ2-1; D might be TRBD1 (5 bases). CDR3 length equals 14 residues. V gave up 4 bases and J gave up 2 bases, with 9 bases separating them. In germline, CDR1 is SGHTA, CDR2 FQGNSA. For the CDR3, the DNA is TGTGCCAGCAGCTACCCCAGGGCCTACAATGAGCAGTTCTTC. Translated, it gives CASSYPRAYNEQFF. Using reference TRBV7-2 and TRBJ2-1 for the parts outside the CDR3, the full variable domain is GAGVSQSPSNKVTEKGKDVELRCDPISGHTALYWYRQSLGQGLEFLIYFQGNSAPDKSGLPSDRFSAERTGGSVSTLTIQRTQQEDSAVYLCASSYPRAYNEQFFGPGTRLTVL.

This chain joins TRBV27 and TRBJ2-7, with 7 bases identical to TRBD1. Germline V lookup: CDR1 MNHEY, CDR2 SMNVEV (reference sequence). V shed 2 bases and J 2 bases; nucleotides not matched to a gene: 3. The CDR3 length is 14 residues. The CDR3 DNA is TGTGCCAGCAGTTTACGGGGACAGACCTACGAGCAGTACTTC. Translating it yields CASSLRGQTYEQYF.

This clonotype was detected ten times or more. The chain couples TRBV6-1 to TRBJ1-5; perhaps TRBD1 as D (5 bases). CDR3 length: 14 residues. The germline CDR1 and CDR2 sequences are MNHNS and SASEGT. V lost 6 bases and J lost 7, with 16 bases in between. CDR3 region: CASSRGGMEQPQHF. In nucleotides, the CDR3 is TGTGCCAGCAGCCGTGGGGGTATGGAGCAGCCCCAGCATTTT.

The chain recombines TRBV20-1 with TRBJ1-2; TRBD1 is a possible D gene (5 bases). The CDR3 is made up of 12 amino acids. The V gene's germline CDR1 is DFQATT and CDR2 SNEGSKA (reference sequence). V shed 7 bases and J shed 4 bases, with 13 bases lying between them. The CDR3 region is CSGSGGIYGYTF. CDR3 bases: TGCAGTGGGAGCGGGGGGATCTATGGCTACACCTTC.

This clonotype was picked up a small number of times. CDR3 amino acids: CASSVSFTDYEQYF. For the CDR3, the DNA is TGTGCCAGCAGCGTAAGTTTCACTGACTACGAGCAGTACTTC. This rearrangement joins TRBV9 to TRBJ2-7; D is unresolved. Trimming removed 1 base at V and 3 bases at J, with 11 bases between. The length of the CDR3 is 14 residues. CDR1 and CDR2 from the germline V gene are SGDLS and YYNGEE.

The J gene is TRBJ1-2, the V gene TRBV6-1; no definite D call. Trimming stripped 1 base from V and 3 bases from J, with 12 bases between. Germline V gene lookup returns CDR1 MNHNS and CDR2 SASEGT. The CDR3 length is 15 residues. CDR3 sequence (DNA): TGTGCCAGCAGTGAAGGGTTGACTGGCCACTATGGCTACACCTTC. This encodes CASSEGLTGHYGYTF.

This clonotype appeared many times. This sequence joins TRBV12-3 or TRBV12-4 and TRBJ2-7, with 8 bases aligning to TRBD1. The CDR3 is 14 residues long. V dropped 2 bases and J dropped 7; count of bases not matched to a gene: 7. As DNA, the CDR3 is TGTGCCAGCAGTTTATCGCAGGGGGCAAGGGAGCAGTACTTC. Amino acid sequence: CASSLSQGAREQYF.

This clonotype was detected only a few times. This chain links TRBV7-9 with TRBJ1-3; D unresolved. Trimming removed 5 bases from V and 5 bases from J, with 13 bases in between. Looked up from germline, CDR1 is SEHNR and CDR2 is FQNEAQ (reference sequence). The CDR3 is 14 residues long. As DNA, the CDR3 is TGTGCCAGCAGCCCCCCGAATGGCAGAAACACCATATATTTT. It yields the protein CASSPPNGRNTIYF.

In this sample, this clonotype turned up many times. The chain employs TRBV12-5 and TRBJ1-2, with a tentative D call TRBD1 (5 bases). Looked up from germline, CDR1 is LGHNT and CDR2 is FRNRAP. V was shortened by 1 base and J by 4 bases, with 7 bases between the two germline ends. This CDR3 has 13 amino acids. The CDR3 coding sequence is TGTGCTAGTGGTTTGGGGGACCTCTATGGCTACACCTTC. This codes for CASGLGDLYGYTF. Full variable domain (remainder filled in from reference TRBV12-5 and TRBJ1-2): DARVTQTPRHKVTEMGQEVTMRCQPILGHNTVFWYRQTMMQGLELLAYFRNRAPLDDSGMPKDRFSAEMPDATLATLKIQPSEPRDSAVYFCASGLGDLYGYTFGSGTRLTVV.

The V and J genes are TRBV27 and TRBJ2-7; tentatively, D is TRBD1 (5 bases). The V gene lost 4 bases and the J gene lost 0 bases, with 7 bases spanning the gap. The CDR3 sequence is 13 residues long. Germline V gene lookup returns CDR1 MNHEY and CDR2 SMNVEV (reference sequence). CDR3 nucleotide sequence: TGTGCCAGCAGTTCACAGGACTCCTACGAGCAGTACTTC. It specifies CASSSQDSYEQYF.

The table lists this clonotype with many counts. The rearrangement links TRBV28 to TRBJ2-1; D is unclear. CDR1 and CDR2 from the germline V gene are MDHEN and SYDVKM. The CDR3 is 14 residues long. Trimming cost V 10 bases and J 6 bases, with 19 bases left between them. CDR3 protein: CAIRPERSINEQFF. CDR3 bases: TGTGCCATCCGCCCGGAACGTTCAATCAATGAGCAGTTCTTC.